The present T cell receptor (beta chain) was sequenced within a study of beta chain features in type 1 diabetes. Turning to the study itself: The patient and healthy donor groups were comparable for age, gender and cell yields. Findings and limits, study-wide: Any HLA-type effect on TCRB rearrangement remained unresolved here.

Of the isolated RNA, all was reverse transcribed, and so the sequenced material was expressed TCRB transcripts. TCRdb's table, derived via immunoSEQ multiplex PCR, lists solely in-frame clones and lacks some. The table has approximately 150,000 clones, under 11% seen once. Sorting produced populations that all topped 95% purity. This CDR3 is 12 amino acids long. J lost 7 bases, V lost 2 bases, and 1 base had no gene match. The germline V gene encodes CDR1 MNHEY and CDR2 SVGAGI. There are a few counts of this clone. The antigen is undetermined. This sequence originates from a man between 18 and 29 years old in good health. V is TRBV6-5 and J is TRBJ2-7; TRBD2 matches 8 bases. The sequenced sample was naive CD4+ T cells from blood. Here the CDR3 reads CASSYRGGEQYF. In DNA form, the CDR3 reads TGTGCCAGCAGTTACCGGGGGGGTGAGCAGTACTTC.